One sample yielded the 21 T cell receptor beta chains listed below, sequenced in a study of CD8+ T cells in alopecia areata. Sequencing relied on a cDNA template that was reverse transcribed from extracted RNA. Measured with immunoSEQ multiplex PCR; TCRdb has only the in-frame clones, and not every one. This table has about 160,000 clones, around three fifths appearing once. Stated treatment: oral pan-JAK inhibitor, 5-10 mg twice daily. The sample here was CD4+ T cells sorted from blood, taken at week 24, from a patient treated with tofacitinib. These receptors were collected from a human donor with alopecia areata.

The CDR3 DNA sequence: TGTGCCACCAGCAGGGACATTCGAAACACTGAAGCTTTCTTT. It is translated as CATSRDIRNTEAFF. The chain uses TRBV15 and TRBJ1-1; tentatively, D is TRBD1 (5 bases). Trimming took off 3 bases at V and 2 bases at J, with 10 bases between the two ends. The CDR3 loop spans 14 amino acids. Germline V lookup: CDR1 LNHNV, CDR2 YYDKDF (reference sequence).

The gene calls are TRBV28 and TRBJ1-2; 8 bases are a match to TRBD1. The ends lost 4 bases at V and 7 bases at J; junction bases unmatched: 11. The germline gives CDR1 MDHEN, CDR2 SYDVKM. This CDR3 has 15 residues. The CDR3 DNA sequence: TGTGCCAGCAGTTCCTGGGACAGGATTGTAAGTGGCTACACCTTC. It specifies CASSSWDRIVSGYTF.

The chain has TRBV6-5 and TRBJ2-3; D gene ambiguous. Per the germline V gene, CDR1 is MNHEY and CDR2 is SVGAGI. V gave up 0 bases and J gave up 3 bases, with 4 bases separating them. The CDR3 has 13 residues. CDR3 nucleotide sequence: TGTGCCAGCAGTTACTCGTTAACAGATACGCAGTATTTT. It specifies CASSYSLTDTQYF.

CDR3 bases: TGTGCCAGCAGCTTGAAGGGAGCTGGGGCCAACGTCCTGACTTTC. Protein product: CASSLKGAGANVLTF. The V and J genes are TRBV5-4 and TRBJ2-6, with a tentative D call TRBD2 (5 bases). The germline V gene encodes CDR1 SGHNT and CDR2 YYREEE (reference sequence). There are 15 residues in the CDR3. The germline V and J ends were trimmed by 1 base and 2 bases, with 7 bases remaining between them.

V and J are TRBV6-5 and TRBJ2-5, with D possibly matching TRBD1 (6 bases). This CDR3 region has 13 residues. The V end was cut by 4 bases, the J end by 9 bases, with 15 bases between. Germline lookup yields CDR1 MNHEY and CDR2 SVGAGI. The CDR3 region is CASSSIRKGAQYF. The CDR3 DNA reads as TGTGCCAGCAGTTCCATTCGCAAGGGGGCCCAGTACTTC.

The rearrangement uses TRBV30 and TRBJ2-2; TRBD2 is a possible D gene (7 bases). The CDR3 is made up of 15 amino acids. Germline CDR1 and CDR2: GTSNPN and SVGIG (reference sequence). Trimming removed 0 bases from V and 2 bases from J, with 10 bases in between. The DNA for the CDR3 is TGTGCCTGGAGTGTGCGGGGGCCCAACACCGGGGAGCTGTTTTTT. Translation gives CAWSVRGPNTGELFF.

A remark on this clone: The sample carries other DNA sequences with the same CDR3. CDR3 sequence (DNA): TGTGCCAGCAGCCAAGCATGGGAGACCCAGTACTTC. Translated: CASSQAWETQYF. The chain couples TRBV14 to TRBJ2-5; no reliable D call. This CDR3 is 12 amino acids long. CDR1 and CDR2 from the germline V gene are SGHDN and FVKESK. V lost 1 base, J lost 5 bases, and 5 bases lay in between.

This sequence joins TRBV7-3 and TRBJ2-7; perhaps TRBD1 as D (6 bases). The germline V and J ends were trimmed by 4 bases and 4 bases, with 11 bases remaining between them. The CDR3 extends over 13 amino acids. Germline CDR1 and CDR2: SGHTA and FQGTGA. The CDR3 protein is CASSWGPEYEQYF. The CDR3 nucleotides are TGTGCCAGCAGCTGGGGGCCAGAGTACGAGCAGTACTTC.

This clone was counted a few times. J is TRBJ1-2 and V is TRBV4-1; 11 positions match TRBD1. The junction had 5 bases not matched to a gene; V was cut back by 1 base and J by 7 bases. Per the germline V gene, CDR1 is MGHRA and CDR2 is YSYEKL. There are 15 residues in the CDR3. The CDR3 DNA reads as TGCGCCAGCAGCCAAGTCGGACAGGGGGCGGTTGGCTACACCTTC. It translates to CASSQVGQGAVGYTF.

The chain couples TRBV7-8 to TRBJ2-5; no clear D. Trimming removed 5 bases from V and 5 bases from J, with 6 bases in between. The V gene's germline CDR1 is SGHVS and CDR2 FQNEAQ. CDR3 length equals 11 residues. The CDR3 sequence: CASSQGETQYF. The CDR3 coding sequence is TGTGCCAGCAGCCAAGGCGAGACCCAGTACTTC.

This clone was picked up a small number of times. This sequence joins TRBV18 and TRBJ1-4, with 7 nucleotides matching TRBD1. This CDR3 region has 16 residues. Germline lookup yields CDR1 KGHSH and CDR2 LQKENI. V lost 3 bases to trimming and J lost 0 bases; unmatched junction nucleotides: 4. CDR3: CASSPGQVATNEKLFF. The CDR3 nucleotides read TGTGCCAGCTCACCCGGACAGGTTGCAACTAATGAAAAACTGTTTTTT.

The genes are TRBV29-1 and TRBJ1-1, with TRBD1 as a possible D gene (5 bases). Trimming stripped 0 bases from V and 5 bases from J, with 10 bases between. The CDR3 runs 13 residues. Germline assignment: CDR1 SQVTM and CDR2 ANQGSEA. DNA of the CDR3: TGCAGCGTTGAAGATGAGGGGCTGACTGAAGCTTTCTTT. Translating gives CSVEDEGLTEAFF.

V and J are TRBV7-2 and TRBJ2-2; 10 bases align to TRBD1. The germline gives CDR1 SGHTA, CDR2 FQGNSA. Trimming cost V 2 bases and J 5 bases; bases outside gene matches: 2. The CDR3 is made up of 15 amino acids. Here the CDR3 DNA reads TGTGCCAGCAGCTTAAGACAGGGGGCAACCGGGGAGCTGTTTTTT. Translation gives CASSLRQGATGELFF.

The chain is built from TRBV10-3 and TRBJ2-6; 9 bases align to TRBD1. Trimming at V came to 3 bases and at J to 1 base, leaving 10 bases not matched to a gene. The CDR3 totals 19 residues. CDR1 ENHRY and CDR2 SYGVKD come from the germline V gene. The CDR3 loop reads CAISDSSGQGVSGANVLTF. CDR3 DNA sequence: TGTGCCATCAGTGATAGCTCGGGACAGGGAGTTTCTGGGGCCAACGTCCTGACTTTC.

The CDR3 nucleotides read TGCAGCGTTGAAGGGCCTGTACAGGAAGACCAAGAGACCCAGTACTTC. It specifies CSVEGPVQEDQETQYF. The rearrangement links TRBV29-1 to TRBJ2-5; D is possibly TRBD1 (5 bases). Germline values: CDR1 SQVTM, CDR2 ANQGSEA. The V end was cut by 1 base, the J end by 0 bases, with 15 bases between. CDR3 length equals 16 residues.

The chain combines TRBV2 with TRBJ2-4, with unresolved D. The ends were cut back, 4 bases at V and 5 bases at J, with 3 bases in the middle. The CDR3 has 11 residues. Germline lookup yields CDR1 SNHLY and CDR2 FYNNEI. The CDR3 is CASSAENIQYF. The CDR3 nucleotides read TGTGCCAGCAGTGCAGAAAACATTCAGTACTTC.

V usage is TRBV6-5 and J usage is TRBJ1-5; 9 nucleotides line up with TRBD1. This CDR3 has 14 residues. CDR1 MNHEY and CDR2 SVGAGI come from the germline V gene. With 3 bases clipped from V and 6 bases from J, the junction kept 3 bases outside the gene matches. CDR3 in amino acids: CASSYGGQGQPQHF. The CDR3 DNA is TGTGCCAGCAGTTATGGGGGACAGGGTCAGCCCCAGCATTTT.

The rearrangement joins TRBV29-1 to TRBJ2-1; D is possibly TRBD1 (6 bases). The CDR3 totals 15 residues. Trimming shortened V by 7 bases and J by 0 bases, and 16 bases separated the two germline ends. Looked up from germline, CDR1 is SQVTM and CDR2 is ANQGSEA. The CDR3, as DNA: TGCAGCGCCTCACAGGGTCTACGCTCCTACAATGAGCAGTTCTTC. Encoded protein: CSASQGLRSYNEQFF.

This chain joins TRBV2 and TRBJ1-1, with D tentatively TRBD1 (5 bases). CDR1 SNHLY and CDR2 FYNNEI come from the germline V gene. The CDR3 is 12 amino acids. Deletions cut 10 bases from V and 4 bases from J, with 13 bases between. This CDR3 reads CATSVQGTEAFF. The CDR3 DNA sequence: TGTGCCACTTCCGTCCAGGGCACTGAAGCTTTCTTT.

This chain uses TRBV10-3 with TRBJ1-1, with D unclear. CDR1 and CDR2 (germline): ENHRY, SYGVKD. With 11 bases removed from V and 3 bases from J, the gap between germline ends came to 16 bases. The length of the CDR3 is 13 residues. CDR3 DNA: TGTGCCCATCAAATAGCAGGAGACACTGAAGCTTTCTTT. Amino acid sequence: CAHQIAGDTEAFF.

The chain carries TRBV30 and TRBJ1-4; the D is unclear. This CDR3 has 15 residues. Trimming left V 2 bases short and J 8 bases short, with 18 bases between. CDR1 is GTSNPN and CDR2 is SVGIG in the germline V gene (reference sequence). CDR3 nucleotides: TGTGCCTGGAGTTTAGGGCGGCAGGTGGGGGAAAAACTGTTTTTT. This codes for CAWSLGRQVGEKLFF.